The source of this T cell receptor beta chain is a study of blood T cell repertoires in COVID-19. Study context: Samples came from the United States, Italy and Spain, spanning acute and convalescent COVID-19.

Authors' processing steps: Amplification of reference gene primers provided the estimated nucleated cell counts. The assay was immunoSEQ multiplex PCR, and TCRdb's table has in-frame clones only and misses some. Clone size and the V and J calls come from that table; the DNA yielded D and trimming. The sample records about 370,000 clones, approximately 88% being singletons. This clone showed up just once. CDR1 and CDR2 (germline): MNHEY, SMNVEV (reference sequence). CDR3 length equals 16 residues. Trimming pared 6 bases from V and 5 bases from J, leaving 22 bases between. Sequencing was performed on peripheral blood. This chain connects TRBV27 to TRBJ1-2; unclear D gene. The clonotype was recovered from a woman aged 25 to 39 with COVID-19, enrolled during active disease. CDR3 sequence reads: CASSRRAGPTVYGYTF. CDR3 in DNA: TGTGCCAGCAGCAGGAGGGCAGGACCTACGGTATATGGCTACACCTTC.